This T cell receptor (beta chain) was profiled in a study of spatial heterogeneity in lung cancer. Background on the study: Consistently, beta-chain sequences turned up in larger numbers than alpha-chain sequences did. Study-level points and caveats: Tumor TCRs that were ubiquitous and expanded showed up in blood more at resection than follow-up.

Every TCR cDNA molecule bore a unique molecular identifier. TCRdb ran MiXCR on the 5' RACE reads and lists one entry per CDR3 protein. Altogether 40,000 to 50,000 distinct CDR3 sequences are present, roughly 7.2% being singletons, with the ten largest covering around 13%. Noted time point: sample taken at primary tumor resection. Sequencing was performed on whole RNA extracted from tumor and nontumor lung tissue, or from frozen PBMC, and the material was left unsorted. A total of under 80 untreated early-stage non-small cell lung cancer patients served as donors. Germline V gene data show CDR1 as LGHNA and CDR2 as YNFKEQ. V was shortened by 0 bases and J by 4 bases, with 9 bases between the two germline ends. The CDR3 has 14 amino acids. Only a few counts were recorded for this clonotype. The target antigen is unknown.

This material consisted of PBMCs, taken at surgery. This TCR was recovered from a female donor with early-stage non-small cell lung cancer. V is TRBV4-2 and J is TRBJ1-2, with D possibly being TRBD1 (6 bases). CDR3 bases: TGTGCCAGCAGCCAAGAGGGGGGGGCCTATGGCTACACCTTC. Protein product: CASSQEGGAYGYTF.